The 3 T cell receptor beta chains below all came from one sample that was sequenced in a study of T cell responses to AZD1222 COVID-19 vaccine. TCRdb keeps only in-frame clones here, not all; method: immunoSEQ multiplex PCR. This sample has 150,000 to 200,000 clones, with around nine tenths found just once. This specimen was peripheral blood, taken on day 0 of AZD1222 vaccination. These receptors came from an adult in good health.

J is TRBJ1-2 and V is TRBV12-3 or TRBV12-4, with no clear D. The CDR3 totals 11 residues. Deletions cut 1 base from V and 6 bases from J, with 3 bases between. CDR3 nucleotide sequence: TGTGCCAGCAGTTTAGGAAATGGCTACACCTTC. Translation: CASSLGNGYTF.

The rearrangement joins TRBV19 to TRBJ1-5; no definite D call. Germline CDR1 and CDR2: LNHDA and SQIVND (reference sequence). With 2 bases removed from V and 9 bases from J, the gap between germline ends came to 14 bases. The length of the CDR3 is 14 residues. The CDR3 DNA sequence: TGTGCCAGTAGTATACCCGGGTCCCGGGGGCCCCAGCATTTT. This sequence encodes CASSIPGSRGPQHF. Using reference TRBV19 and TRBJ1-5 for the parts outside the CDR3, the full variable domain is DGGITQSPKYLFRKEGQNVTLSCEQNLNHDAMYWYRQDPGQGLRLIYYSQIVNDFQKGDIAEGYSVSREKKESFPLTVTSAQKNPTAFYLCASSIPGSRGPQHFGDGTRLSIL.

This chain uses TRBV18 with TRBJ2-7; D assignment may be TRBD1 or TRBD2 (5 bases each). The CDR3 is 17 residues long. In germline, CDR1 is KGHSH, CDR2 LQKENI. The ends were cut back, 2 bases at V and 0 bases at J, with 17 bases in the middle. The chain's CDR3 is CASSPTPISGTSYEQYF. The CDR3 DNA reads TGTGCCAGCTCACCAACGCCCATCTCAGGGACCTCCTACGAGCAGTACTTC.